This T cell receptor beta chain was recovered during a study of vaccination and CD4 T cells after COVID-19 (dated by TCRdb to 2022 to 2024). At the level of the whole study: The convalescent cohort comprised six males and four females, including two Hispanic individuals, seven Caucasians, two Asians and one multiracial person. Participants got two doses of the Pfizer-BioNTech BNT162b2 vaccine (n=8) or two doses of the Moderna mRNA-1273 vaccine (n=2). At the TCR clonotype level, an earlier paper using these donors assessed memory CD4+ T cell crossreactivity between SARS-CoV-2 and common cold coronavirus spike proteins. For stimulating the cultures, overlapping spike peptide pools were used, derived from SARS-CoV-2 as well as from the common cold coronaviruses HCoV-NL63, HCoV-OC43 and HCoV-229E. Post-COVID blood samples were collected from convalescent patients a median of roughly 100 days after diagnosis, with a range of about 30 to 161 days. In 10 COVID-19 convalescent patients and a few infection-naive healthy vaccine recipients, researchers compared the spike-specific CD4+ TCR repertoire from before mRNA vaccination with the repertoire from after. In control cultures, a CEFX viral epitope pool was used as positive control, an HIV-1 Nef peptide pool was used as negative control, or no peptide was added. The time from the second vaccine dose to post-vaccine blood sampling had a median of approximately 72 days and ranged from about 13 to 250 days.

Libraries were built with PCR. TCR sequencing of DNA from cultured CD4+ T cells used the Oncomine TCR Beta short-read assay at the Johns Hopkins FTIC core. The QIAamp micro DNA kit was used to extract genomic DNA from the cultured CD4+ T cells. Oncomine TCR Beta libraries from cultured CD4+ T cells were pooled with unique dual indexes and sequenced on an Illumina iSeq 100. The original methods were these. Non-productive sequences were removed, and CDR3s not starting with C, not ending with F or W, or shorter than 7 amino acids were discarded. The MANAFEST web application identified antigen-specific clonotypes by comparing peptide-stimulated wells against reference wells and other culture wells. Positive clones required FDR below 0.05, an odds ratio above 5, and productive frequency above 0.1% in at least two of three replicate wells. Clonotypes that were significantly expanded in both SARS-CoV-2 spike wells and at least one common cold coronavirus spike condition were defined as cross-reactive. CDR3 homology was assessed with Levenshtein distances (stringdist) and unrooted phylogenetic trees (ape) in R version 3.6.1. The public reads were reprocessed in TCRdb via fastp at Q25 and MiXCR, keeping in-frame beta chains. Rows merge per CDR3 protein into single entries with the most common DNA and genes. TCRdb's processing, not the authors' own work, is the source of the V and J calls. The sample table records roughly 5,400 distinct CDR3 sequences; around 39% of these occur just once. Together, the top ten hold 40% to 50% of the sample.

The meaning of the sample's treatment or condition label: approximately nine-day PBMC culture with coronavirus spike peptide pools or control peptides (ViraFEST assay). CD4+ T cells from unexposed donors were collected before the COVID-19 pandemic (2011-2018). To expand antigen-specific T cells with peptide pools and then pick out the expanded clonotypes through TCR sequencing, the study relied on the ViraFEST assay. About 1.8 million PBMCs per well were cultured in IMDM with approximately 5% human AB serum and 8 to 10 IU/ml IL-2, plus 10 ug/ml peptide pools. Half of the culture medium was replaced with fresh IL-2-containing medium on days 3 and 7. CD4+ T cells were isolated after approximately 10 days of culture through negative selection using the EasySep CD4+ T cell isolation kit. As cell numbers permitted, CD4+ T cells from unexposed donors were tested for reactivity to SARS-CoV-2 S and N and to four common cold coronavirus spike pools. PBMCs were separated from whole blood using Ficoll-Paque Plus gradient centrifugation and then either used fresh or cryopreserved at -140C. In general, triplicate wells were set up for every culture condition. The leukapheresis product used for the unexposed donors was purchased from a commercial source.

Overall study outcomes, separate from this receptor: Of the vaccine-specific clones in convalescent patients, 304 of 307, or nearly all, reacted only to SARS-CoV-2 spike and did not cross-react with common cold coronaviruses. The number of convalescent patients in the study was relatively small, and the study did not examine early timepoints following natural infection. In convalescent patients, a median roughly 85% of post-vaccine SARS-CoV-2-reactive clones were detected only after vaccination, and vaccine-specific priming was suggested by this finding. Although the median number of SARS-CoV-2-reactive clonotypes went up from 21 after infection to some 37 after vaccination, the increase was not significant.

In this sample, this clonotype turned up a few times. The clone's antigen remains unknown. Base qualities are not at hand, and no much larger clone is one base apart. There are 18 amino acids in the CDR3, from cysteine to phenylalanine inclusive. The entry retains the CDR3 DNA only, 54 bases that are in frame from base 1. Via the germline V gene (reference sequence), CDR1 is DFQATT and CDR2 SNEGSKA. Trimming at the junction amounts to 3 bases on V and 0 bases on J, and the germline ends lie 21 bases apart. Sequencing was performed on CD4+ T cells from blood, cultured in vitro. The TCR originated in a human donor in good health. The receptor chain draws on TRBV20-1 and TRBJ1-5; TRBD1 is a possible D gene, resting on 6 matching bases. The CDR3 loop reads CSARGAGTRGISNQPQHF. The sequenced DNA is TGCAGTGCTAGGGGGGCCGGGACAAGGGGAATTAGCAATCAGCCCCAGCATTTT.